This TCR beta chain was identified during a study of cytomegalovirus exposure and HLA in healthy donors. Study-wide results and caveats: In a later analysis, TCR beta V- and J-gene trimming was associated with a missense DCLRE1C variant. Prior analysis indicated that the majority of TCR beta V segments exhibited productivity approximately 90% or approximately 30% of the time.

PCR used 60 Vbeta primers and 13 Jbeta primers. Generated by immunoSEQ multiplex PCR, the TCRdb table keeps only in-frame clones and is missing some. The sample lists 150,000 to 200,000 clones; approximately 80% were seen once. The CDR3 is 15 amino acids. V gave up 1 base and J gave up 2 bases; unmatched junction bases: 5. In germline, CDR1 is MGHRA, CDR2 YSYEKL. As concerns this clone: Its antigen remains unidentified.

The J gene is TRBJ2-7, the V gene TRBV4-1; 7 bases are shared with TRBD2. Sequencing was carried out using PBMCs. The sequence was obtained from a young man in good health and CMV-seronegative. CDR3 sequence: CASSQVGGGAYEQYF. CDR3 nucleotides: TGCGCCAGCAGCCAAGTGGGCGGGGGTGCCTACGAGCAGTACTTC.